The table lists the clone carrying this T cell receptor beta chain with a count of one. Fresh-frozen tumor tissue and more than two years of survival data were available for all. Before vaccination, two weeks after the third vaccination, and at progression, PBMC were collected. The primer mix had 60 V beta and 13 J beta primers. The protocol was immunoSEQ multiplex PCR, while the TCRdb copy is restricted to in-frame clones and leaves out a portion. Seen here are approximately 100,000 clones, 75% to 85% observed once, and the top ten hold under 7%. The sample is drawn from a study of glioma-infiltrating T cells after dendritic cell vaccination. Overall study context: At biweekly intervals, patients got three intradermal dendritic cell vaccine injections.

This receptor was taken from a human donor with glioblastoma. Here the sequenced sample was blood, taken before dendritic cell vaccination.

In DNA form, the CDR3 reads TGTGCCAGTAGTATCTGGACAGACTATGGCTACACCTTC. It is translated as CASSIWTDYGYTF. This chain uses TRBV19 with TRBJ1-2; a weak D match, TRBD1 (6 bases). The V end lost 3 bases, the J end lost 3 bases, and 8 bases lay between the germline ends. CDR1 and CDR2 (germline): LNHDA, SQIVND (reference sequence). This CDR3 comprises 13 residues. The variable domain in full, with the rest retrieved from reference TRBV19 and TRBJ1-2, is DGGITQSPKYLFRKEGQNVTLSCEQNLNHDAMYWYRQDPGQGLRLIYYSQIVNDFQKGDIAEGYSVSREKKESFPLTVTSAQKNPTAFYLCASSIWTDYGYTFGSGTRLTVV.